This TCR beta chain emerged from a study of cytomegalovirus exposure and HLA in healthy donors. Study-wide context: The study's early data release held roughly 90 million unique TCRs from HLA-typed donors.

Nominally healthy donors provided the samples, though records likely missed some immune exposures. About this clone itself: Its antigen is not known.

The germline V gene has CDR1 SGHDT and CDR2 YYEEEE. The CDR3 is 13 amino acids. The V gene lost 4 bases and the J gene lost 8 bases, with 15 bases spanning the gap. Study-level points and caveats: Some public TCRs appeared in many individuals, while most sequences were rare. In a later analysis, an Asian-associated ancestry cluster reportedly showed fewer N-insertions than the 666-donor mean.

Primers for the PCR totalled 60 Vbeta and 13 Jbeta. This table comes from immunoSEQ multiplex PCR, and its TCRdb copy is limited to in-frame clones, with some not included. The listing records fewer than 85,000 clones. The chain is built from TRBV5-6 and TRBJ1-2; D gene unclear. The source material was PBMCs. The source is a woman in her forties in good health and CMV-seropositive. The DNA for the CDR3 is TGTGCCAGCAGCCCCACGCACGCAGTGGGCTACACCTTC. Translated, it gives CASSPTHAVGYTF.